Listed here are 5 T cell receptor beta chains from one sample, sequenced in a study of blood T cell repertoires in COVID-19. Using immunoSEQ multiplex PCR, the repertoire was profiled, and TCRdb retains in-frame clones only, with some absent. The sample carries 300,000 to 450,000 clones, 85% recorded once. The source material was peripheral blood. The receptors here all came from a woman aged 18-29 years with acute or convalescent COVID-19.

In this sample, this clone turned up a few times. The CDR3 DNA reads TGCGCCAGCAGCCAAGATCATAGGCAGGGTAATTCACCCCTCCACTTT. Its protein product is CASSQDHRQGNSPLHF. This rearrangement joins TRBV4-1 to TRBJ1-6, with a weak D call TRBD1 (5 bases). CDR3 size: 16 residues. V shed 0 bases and J shed 6 bases, with 12 bases lying between them. From germline, CDR1 is MGHRA and CDR2 YSYEKL.

Of note for this clone: The identical CDR3 is also encoded by other nucleotide sequences in the sample. The chain is built from TRBV5-1 and TRBJ1-4, with D possibly matching TRBD1 (5 bases). Germline CDR1 reads SGHRS; CDR2 reads YFSETQ. This CDR3 contains 15 residues. V lost 0 bases, J lost 0 bases, and 6 bases lay in between. For the CDR3, the DNA is TGCGCCAGCAGCTTGGGGACAACAACTAATGAAAAACTGTTTTTT. Encoded protein: CASSLGTTTNEKLFF.

This chain joins TRBV7-9 and TRBJ2-5, with a weak D call TRBD2 (5 bases). Germline V gives CDR1 SEHNR, CDR2 FQNEAQ (reference sequence). The CDR3 is 14 amino acids. Trimming took 2 bases from V and 6 from J, leaving 13 bases between them. This CDR3 is CASSLMASMQTQYF. In DNA, the CDR3 is TGTGCCAGCAGCTTAATGGCTAGCATGCAGACCCAGTACTTC.

This sequence joins TRBV4-1 and TRBJ1-5; 10 positions match TRBD1. The ends lost 4 bases at V and 5 bases at J; junction bases unmatched: 8. CDR1 is MGHRA and CDR2 is YSYEKL in the germline V gene. The CDR3 extends over 16 amino acids. This CDR3 reads CASSLQPGTGDQPQHF. CDR3 DNA: TGCGCCAGCAGCCTACAACCTGGGACAGGGGATCAGCCCCAGCATTTT.

This chain connects TRBV28 to TRBJ1-1, with unresolved D. Looked up from germline, CDR1 is MDHEN and CDR2 is SYDVKM. This CDR3 contains 13 residues. The V and J ends lost 5 bases and 0 bases respectively, with 7 bases between them. The CDR3, as DNA: TGTGCCAGCAGTGAACAGTTGAACACTGAAGCTTTCTTT. Its protein product is CASSEQLNTEAFF.